This T cell receptor beta chain was retrieved from a study of T cells in Graves' hyperthyroidism and ophthalmopathy. Study-wide results and limits: Using 13 V-J features, a model discriminated ophthalmopathy from stable hyperthyroidism.

This clonotype has a count of ten or more. The antigen is not known. The CDR3 spans 14 residues. In germline, CDR1 is DFQATT, CDR2 SNEGSKA (reference sequence). J lost 5 bases, V lost 3 bases, and 6 bases had no gene match. Hyperthyroidism in the patients, aged 18 to 65, was newly diagnosed and under 2 months in duration. The diagnostic basis comprised clinical symptoms, serum thyroxine and TRAb, thyroid ultrasound and orbital computed tomography. PBMCs came from less than 11 ml fresh peripheral blood. Researchers amplified the TCR beta CDR3 regions from RNA transcripts. During a first-round RT-PCR of the TCR CDR3, the HTBI primer set was used. TCRdb itself ran the multiplex PCR reads through MiXCR, one entry per CDR3 protein. The table records some 420,000 distinct CDR3 sequences, roughly 15% of them present only once.

The sample taken for sequencing was blood. This chain connects TRBV20-1 to TRBJ2-1; 8 bases map to TRBD2. The TCR sequence derives from a woman between 18 and 29 years old with Graves' hyperthyroidism. CDR3 bases: TGCAGTGCTAGGGGGACTAGTGGCCACAATGAGCAGTTCTTC. Encoded protein: CSARGTSGHNEQFF.